Below are 31 T cell receptor beta chains sequenced from a single sample in a study of T cell responses to AZD1222 COVID-19 vaccine (dated by TCRdb to the early 2020s). Taken with the paper, the label for time point translates to: baseline before first vaccination. Receptors were amplified or captured by the immunoSEQ multiplex PCR assay. TCRdb re-hosts the immuneACCESS table, in-frame sequences only. Its copies lack some clones; in the studies checked, an unresolved V gene accounts for under half of them, and the cause for the rest is not known. This sample comprises around 140,000 clones, 93% of them detected only once. The ten largest account for around 5.4% of the sample. The input for sequencing was peripheral blood, taken on day 0 of AZD1222 vaccination. These receptors were taken from an adult in good health.

This clone was seen once. The chain couples TRBV9 to TRBJ2-7; 8 nucleotides match TRBD1. Germline trimming cut 0 bases from V and 7 bases from J; bases unmatched to any gene: 9. Per germline, CDR1 SGDLS and CDR2 YYNGEE. The CDR3 length is 15 residues. The CDR3 is CASSVEGQVLREQYF. The CDR3, as DNA: TGTGCCAGCAGCGTAGAGGGACAGGTGCTGAGGGAGCAGTACTTC.

The sample holds one count of this clone. The chain combines TRBV6-5 with TRBJ2-2; the match to TRBD2 covers 8 bases. In germline, CDR1 is MNHEY, CDR2 SVGAGI. This CDR3 has 14 residues. V lost 7 bases and J lost 7; bases outside the gene matches: 8. The CDR3 spells CASTRGGLSGELFF. DNA for the CDR3: TGTGCCAGCACCCGGGGGGGACTAAGCGGGGAGCTGTTTTTT.

The chain joins TRBV7-9 to TRBJ2-2, with D possibly TRBD1 on 5 matching bases. V was trimmed by 1 base and J by 3 bases, leaving 15 bases between them. CDR3 length: 17 amino acids. CDR1 and CDR2 (germline): SEHNR, FQNEAQ (reference sequence). The CDR3 nucleotides read TGTGCCAGCAGCTTAGGGCCCCCCATAGGGGACACCGGGGAGCTGTTTTTT. Amino acid sequence: CASSLGPPIGDTGELFF.

This chain connects TRBV7-2 to TRBJ2-7; tentative D call: TRBD2 (5 bases). The CDR3 runs 13 residues. From germline, CDR1 is SGHTA and CDR2 FQGNSA. The germline V and J ends were trimmed by 3 bases and 3 bases, with 9 bases remaining between them. The CDR3 sequence is CASSLEDGYEQYF. The DNA for the CDR3 is TGTGCCAGCAGCTTGGAGGACGGCTACGAGCAGTACTTC.

The CDR3 nucleotides are TGTGCCAGCAGTGATGATCCGGGACTAGCGGATACCGGGGAGCTGTTTTTT. This codes for CASSDDPGLADTGELFF. This sequence joins TRBV25-1 and TRBJ2-2; 11 bases align to TRBD2. Unmatched junction bases numbered 8, after V lost 3 bases and J lost 5 bases. CDR1 MGHDK and CDR2 SYGVNS come from the germline V gene. The CDR3 covers 17 residues.

The V and J genes are TRBV5-8 and TRBJ2-7, with 8 bases that match TRBD1. The CDR3 loop spans 15 amino acids. Trimming at V came to 4 bases and at J to 1 base, leaving 7 bases not matched to a gene. Germline V gives CDR1 SGHTS, CDR2 YDEGEE. The CDR3 DNA reads TGTGCCAGCAGCCCCGAGGACAGGGTTTCCTACGAGCAGTACTTC. Amino acid sequence: CASSPEDRVSYEQYF.

The V gene is TRBV5-1, the J gene TRBJ2-7; 8 bases agree with TRBD2. CDR1 and CDR2 from the germline V gene are SGHRS and YFSETQ. The V segment lost 3 bases and the J segment 2 bases; nucleotides outside the gene matches: 10. The length of the CDR3 is 16 residues. In DNA form, the CDR3 reads TGCGCCAGCAGCTCGACTATAGCGGGGAACCCCTACGAGCAGTACTTC. Protein product: CASSSTIAGNPYEQYF.

In its sample, this clone was seen once. This chain joins TRBV28 and TRBJ1-5; TRBD1 aligns across 8 bases. Germline CDR1 reads MDHEN; CDR2 reads SYDVKM. J was trimmed by 1 base and V by 5 bases; bases with no gene match: 4. The length of the CDR3 is 15 residues. The CDR3 is CASSDRGVSNQPQHF. CDR3 coding DNA: TGTGCCAGCAGTGACAGGGGTGTGAGCAATCAGCCCCAGCATTTT.

V usage is TRBV19 and J usage is TRBJ2-5, with D hard to call. The V end lost 6 bases, the J end lost 5 bases, and 16 bases lay between the germline ends. CDR3 length: 14 amino acids. Germline assignment: CDR1 LNHDA and CDR2 SQIVND (reference sequence). DNA of the CDR3: TGTGCCAGTAGCTTGTCGATTTTTAGTGAGACCCAGTACTTC. It encodes CASSLSIFSETQYF.

The J gene is TRBJ1-2, the V gene TRBV19; D might be TRBD1 (5 bases). V shed 7 bases and J shed 3 bases, with 9 bases lying between them. The CDR3 covers 12 residues. From germline, CDR1 is LNHDA and CDR2 SQIVND (reference sequence). CDR3 in DNA: TGTGCCAGTATGCGGGGCTACTATGGCTACACCTTC. It yields the protein CASMRGYYGYTF.

This clone has more than one count but fewer than ten. The V gene is TRBV29-1, the J gene TRBJ2-7; possibly TRBD1 for D (6 bases). The germline gives CDR1 SQVTM, CDR2 ANQGSEA. V shed 7 bases and J shed 2 bases, with 12 bases lying between them. The CDR3 length is 12 residues. CDR3 region: CSGRDTPYEQYF. CDR3 sequence (DNA): TGCAGCGGCCGGGACACCCCCTACGAGCAGTACTTC.

This clone appeared a single time. The chain carries TRBV9 and TRBJ2-3; D not resolved. The CDR3 is 11 amino acids. The germline V gene has CDR1 SGDLS and CDR2 YYNGEE. Between the trimmed V and J ends, which lost 4 bases and 4 bases, there was a span of 4 bases. CDR3 protein: CASSSSDTQYF. In DNA, the CDR3 is TGTGCCAGCAGCTCCTCAGATACGCAGTATTTT.

This chain uses TRBV11-2 with TRBJ1-1; D ambiguous. V lost 2 bases to trimming and J lost 8 bases, with 15 bases between them. The CDR3 spans 14 residues. Germline loops: CDR1 SGHAT, CDR2 FQNNGV. The CDR3: CASSLSGGTPEAFF. CDR3 DNA sequence: TGTGCCAGCAGCTTATCCGGAGGCACCCCAGAAGCTTTCTTT.

V is TRBV19 and J is TRBJ1-3, with D uncertain. The germline V and J ends were trimmed by 5 bases and 0 bases, with 11 bases remaining between them. Germline V gives CDR1 LNHDA, CDR2 SQIVND (reference sequence). CDR3 length: 15 amino acids. DNA of the CDR3: TGTGCCAGTAGTTCAGTCTTCCTCTCTGGAAACACCATATATTTT. Translating it yields CASSSVFLSGNTIYF.

The CDR3, as DNA: TGTGCCAGCAGTTTTCCACCCAGGGGGAGCTCCAATCAGCCCCAGCATTTT. This codes for CASSFPPRGSSNQPQHF. The chain joins TRBV7-8 to TRBJ1-5; 7 positions match TRBD1. J lost 3 bases, V lost 6 bases, and 14 bases had no gene match. The CDR3 contains 17 residues. Germline values: CDR1 SGHVS, CDR2 FQNEAQ.

The chain couples TRBV5-1 to TRBJ2-5, with D tentatively TRBD2 (5 bases). Germline V gene data show CDR1 as SGHRS and CDR2 as YFSETQ. The V and J ends lost 5 bases and 2 bases respectively, with 10 bases between them. CDR3 length equals 13 residues. The CDR3 here is CASSSPGQETQYF. The CDR3 coding sequence is TGCGCCAGCAGTTCACCGGGGCAAGAGACCCAGTACTTC.

J is TRBJ2-3 and V is TRBV30; D is possibly TRBD1 (6 bases). V was clipped by 2 bases and J by 3 bases, with 21 bases between them. Germline V lookup: CDR1 GTSNPN, CDR2 SVGIG (reference sequence). CDR3 length: 17 residues. CDR3 sequence reads: CAWSLGPQNRETDTQYF. The DNA for the CDR3 is TGTGCCTGGAGTTTAGGCCCCCAGAACAGGGAGACAGATACGCAGTATTTT.

The V and J genes are TRBV7-2 and TRBJ1-1; tentative D call: TRBD1 (5 bases). The CDR3 extends over 13 amino acids. Trimming shortened V by 1 base and J by 10 bases, and 13 bases separated the two germline ends. CDR1 and CDR2 from the germline V gene are SGHTA and FQGNSA. The CDR3 DNA sequence: TGTGCCAGCAGCTTAGGGGCAGGGCGGCGAGCTTTCTTT. Residues: CASSLGAGRRAFF.

This clone was counted between two and nine times. The chain carries TRBV4-2 and TRBJ2-7; perhaps TRBD2 as D (7 bases). The CDR3 runs to 16 residues. Between the trimmed V and J ends, which lost 0 bases and 6 bases, there was a span of 18 bases. The germline V gene has CDR1 LGHNA and CDR2 YNFKEQ. In nucleotides, the CDR3 is TGTGCCAGCAGCCAAGATCTGGGGGGGGCCTTCGGCGAGCAGTACTTC. Amino acid sequence: CASSQDLGGAFGEQYF.

The chain has TRBV7-6 and TRBJ1-1; no clear D. V shed 1 base and J shed 0 bases, with 9 bases lying between them. CDR1 is SGHVS and CDR2 is FNYEAQ in the germline V gene. The CDR3 covers 15 residues. The DNA of the CDR3 is TGTGCCAGCAGCTTAGATGGATGGTTGAACACTGAAGCTTTCTTT. Translation: CASSLDGWLNTEAFF.

The chain has TRBV29-1 and TRBJ2-2; maybe TRBD2 (5 bases). The CDR3 totals 13 residues. V dropped 7 bases and J dropped 7 bases, with 16 bases sitting between them. Germline CDR1 reads SQVTM; CDR2 reads ANQGSEA. The CDR3 coding sequence is TGCAGCGCTCAGAGGGCGGAGGTCGGGGAGCTGTTTTTT. Translation: CSAQRAEVGELFF.

The rearrangement links TRBV27 to TRBJ2-3; D perhaps matches TRBD2 (5 bases). The V end was cut by 5 bases, the J end by 2 bases, with 29 bases between. Germline loops: CDR1 MNHEY, CDR2 SMNVEV (reference sequence). CDR3 size: 20 residues. The CDR3 DNA is TGTGCCAGCAGTCCGTGGACGGTCCCTGGAGCGGTACCATACACAGATACGCAGTATTTT. Translating gives CASSPWTVPGAVPYTDTQYF.

The chain links TRBV30 to TRBJ1-6; D may be TRBD1 (6 bases). The germline V gene has CDR1 GTSNPN and CDR2 SVGIG (reference sequence). Trimming cost V 5 bases and J 6 bases, with 17 bases left between them. CDR3 length: 15 amino acids. The CDR3 sequence: CAWVAGTTGNSPLHF. CDR3 nucleotides: TGTGCCTGGGTGGCCGGGACAACCGGTAATTCACCCCTCCACTTT.

CDR3 DNA sequence: TGTGCCAGCAGCTTGACCTCCGACAGATTCAAAGAGCAGTACTTC. This translates into CASSLTSDRFKEQYF. The rearrangement joins TRBV28 to TRBJ2-7; TRBD1 might be the D (5 bases). The CDR3 spans 15 residues. V gave up 6 bases and J gave up 7 bases, with 22 bases separating them. CDR1 MDHEN and CDR2 SYDVKM come from the germline V gene.

The CDR3 DNA follows: TGTGCCAGCAGAACCGGGACTAGGGGTGAGCAGTTCTTC. As protein: CASRTGTRGEQFF. The rearrangement joins TRBV27 to TRBJ2-1, with 8 bases fitting TRBD2. This CDR3 comprises 13 residues. J was trimmed by 9 bases and V by 6 bases; bases with no gene match: 7. The germline gives CDR1 MNHEY, CDR2 SMNVEV (reference sequence).

The chain couples TRBV28 to TRBJ2-1; the D gene could be TRBD1 or TRBD2 (6 bases each). This CDR3 has 15 residues. With 3 bases removed from V and 10 bases from J, the gap between germline ends came to 19 bases. Germline V CDR1 and CDR2: MDHEN, SYDVKM. The CDR3: CASSFPGAPGGEQFF. Here the CDR3 DNA reads TGTGCCAGCAGTTTCCCGGGGGCCCCCGGAGGAGAGCAGTTCTTC. Full variable domain (missing parts from reference TRBV28 and TRBJ2-1): DVKVTQSSRYLVKRTGEKVFLECVQDMDHENMFWYRQDPGLGLRLIYFSYDVKMKEKGDIPEGYSVSREKKERFSLILESASTNQTSMYLCASSFPGAPGGEQFFGPGTRLTVL.

The gene calls are TRBV12-3 or TRBV12-4 and TRBJ1-5; D unclear. Trimming shortened V by 4 bases and J by 5 bases, and 9 bases separated the two germline ends. This CDR3 is built from 13 residues. CDR3 amino acids: CASSSGAHQPQHF. Written as DNA, the CDR3 is TGTGCCAGCAGTTCAGGAGCTCATCAGCCCCAGCATTTT.

The gene calls are TRBV6-6 and TRBJ2-1; D is tentatively TRBD1 or TRBD2 (5 bases each). Germline CDR1 MNHNY, CDR2 SVGAGI (reference sequence). V was cut by 8 bases and J by 14 bases, with 10 bases left in between. This CDR3 is 9 amino acids long. CDR3 sequence reads: CASGDEKFF. Here the CDR3 DNA reads TGTGCCAGCGGGGACGAGAAGTTCTTC.

The chain is built from TRBV3-1 (or the pseudogene TRBV3-2) and TRBJ2-3, with D maybe TRBD2 (6 bases). This CDR3 spans 14 amino acids. V lost 3 bases to trimming and J lost 6 bases, with 13 bases between them. CDR1 is LGHDT, CDR2 YNNKEL, per germline (reference sequence). The CDR3 region is CASSQAGPTDTQYF. Written as DNA, the CDR3 is TGTGCCAGCAGCCAGGCGGGACCCACTGATACGCAGTATTTT.

This clone is a singleton in its sample. The CDR3 coding sequence is TGTGCCAGCAGCGCCGGGACAACTCATGGCTACACCTTC. Protein sequence: CASSAGTTHGYTF. The chain links TRBV9 to TRBJ1-2; TRBD1 might be the D (6 bases). V shed 3 bases and J shed 6 bases, with 12 bases lying between them. The CDR3 length is 13 residues. From germline, CDR1 is SGDLS and CDR2 YYNGEE. Full variable domain (outside the CDR3, taken from reference TRBV9 and TRBJ1-2): DSGVTQTPKHLITATGQRVTLRCSPRSGDLSVYWYQQSLDQGLQFLIQYYNGEERAKGNILERFSAQQFPDLHSELNLSSLELGDSALYFCASSAGTTHGYTFGSGTRLTVV.

This clone was detected once. The chain carries TRBV2 and TRBJ1-1; D not resolved. CDR1 and CDR2 (germline): SNHLY, FYNNEI. Trimming took off 4 bases at V and 3 bases at J, with 15 bases between the two ends. This CDR3 is built from 15 residues. The DNA for the CDR3 is TGTGCCAGCAGTGTGGACCTGGTTTCAGACACTGAAGCTTTCTTT. As protein: CASSVDLVSDTEAFF.